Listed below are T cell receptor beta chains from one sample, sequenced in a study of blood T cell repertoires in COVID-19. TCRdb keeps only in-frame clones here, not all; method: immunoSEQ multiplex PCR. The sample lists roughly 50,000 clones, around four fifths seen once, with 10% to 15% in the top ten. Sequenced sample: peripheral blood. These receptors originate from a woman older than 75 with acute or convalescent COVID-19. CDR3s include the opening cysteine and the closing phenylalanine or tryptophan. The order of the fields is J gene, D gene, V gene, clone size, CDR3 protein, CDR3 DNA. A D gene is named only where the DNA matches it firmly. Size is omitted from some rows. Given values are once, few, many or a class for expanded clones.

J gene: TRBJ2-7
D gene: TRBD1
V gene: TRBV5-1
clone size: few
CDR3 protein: CASSPGQGGYEQYF
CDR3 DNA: TGCGCCAGCAGCCCGGGACAGGGGGGCTACGAGCAGTACTTC

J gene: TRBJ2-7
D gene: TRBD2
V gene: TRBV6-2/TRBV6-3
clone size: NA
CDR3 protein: CASSFGTSGGWYEQYF
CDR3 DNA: TGTGCCAGCAGCTTCGGGACTAGCGGGGGGTGGTACGAGCAGTACTTC

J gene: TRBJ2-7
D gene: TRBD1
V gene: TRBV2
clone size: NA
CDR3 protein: CASSGQGTYEQYF
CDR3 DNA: TGTGCCAGCAGTGGACAGGGTACCTACGAGCAGTACTTC

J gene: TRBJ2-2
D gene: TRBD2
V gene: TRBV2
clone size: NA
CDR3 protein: CASGGLAGNTGELFF
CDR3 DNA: TGTGCCAGCGGGGGACTAGCGGGGAACACCGGGGAGCTGTTTTTT

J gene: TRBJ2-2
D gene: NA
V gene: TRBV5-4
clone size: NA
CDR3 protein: CASSRRHPPNGELFF
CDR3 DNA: TGTGCCAGCAGCCGGAGGCATCCACCCAACGGGGAGCTGTTTTTT

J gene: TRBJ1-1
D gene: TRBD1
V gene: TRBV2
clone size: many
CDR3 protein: CASSEGAMNTEAFF
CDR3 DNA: TGTGCCAGCTCAGAGGGGGCGATGAACACTGAAGCTTTCTTT

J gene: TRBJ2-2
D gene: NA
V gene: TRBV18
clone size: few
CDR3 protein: CASSPIPAGELFF
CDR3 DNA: TGTGCCAGCTCGCCGATCCCGGCCGGGGAGCTGTTTTTT

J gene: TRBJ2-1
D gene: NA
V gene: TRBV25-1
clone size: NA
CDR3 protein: CASRIYNEQFF
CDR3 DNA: TGTGCCAGCAGAATATACAATGAGCAGTTCTTC

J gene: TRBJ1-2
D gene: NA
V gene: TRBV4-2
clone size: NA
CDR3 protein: CASSQVRGMENYGYTF
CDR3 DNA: TGTGCCAGCAGCCAGGTGCGGGGGATGGAAAACTATGGCTACACCTTC

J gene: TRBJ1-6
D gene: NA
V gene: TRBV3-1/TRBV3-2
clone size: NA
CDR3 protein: CASSARGRGDSPLHF
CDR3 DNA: TGTGCCAGCAGCGCCCGGGGCAGGGGTGATTCACCCCTCCACTTT

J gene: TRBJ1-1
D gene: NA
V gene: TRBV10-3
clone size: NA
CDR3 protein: CAISQGFHEGTEAFF
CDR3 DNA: TGTGCCATCAGTCAGGGATTCCATGAAGGCACTGAAGCTTTCTTT

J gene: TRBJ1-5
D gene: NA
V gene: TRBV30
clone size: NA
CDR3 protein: CAWSDGVSNQPQHF
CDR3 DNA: TGTGCCTGGAGTGACGGGGTTAGCAATCAGCCCCAGCATTTT

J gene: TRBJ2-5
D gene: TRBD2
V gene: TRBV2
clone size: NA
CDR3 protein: CASRRTSGEETQYF
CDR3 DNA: TGTGCCAGCAGGAGGACTAGCGGGGAGGAGACCCAGTACTTC

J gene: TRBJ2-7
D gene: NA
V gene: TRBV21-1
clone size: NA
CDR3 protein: CASSTGLAGEGCYEQYF
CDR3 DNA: TGTGCCAGCAGCACGGGACTAGCGGGGGAGGGATGCTACGAGCAGTACTTC

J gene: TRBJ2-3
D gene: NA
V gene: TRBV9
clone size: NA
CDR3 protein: CASSVGRATPITDTQYF
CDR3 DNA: TGTGCCAGCAGCGTAGGTCGCGCAACCCCCATCACAGATACGCAGTATTTT

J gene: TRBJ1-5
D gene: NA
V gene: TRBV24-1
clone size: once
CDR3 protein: CATSDLQAADGQPQHF
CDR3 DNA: TGTGCCACCAGTGATTTGCAAGCGGCGGACGGGCAGCCCCAGCATTTT

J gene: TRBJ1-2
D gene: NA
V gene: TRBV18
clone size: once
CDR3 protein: CASSSDGRGGYTF
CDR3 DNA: TGTGCCAGCTCTTCGGACGGGCGGGGTGGCTACACCTTC

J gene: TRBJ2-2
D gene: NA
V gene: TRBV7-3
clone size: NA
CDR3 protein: CASSPDYNTGELFF
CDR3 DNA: TGTGCCAGCAGCCCGGACTACAACACCGGGGAGCTGTTTTTT

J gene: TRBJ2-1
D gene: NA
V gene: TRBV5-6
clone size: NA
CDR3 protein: CASSFKSGSYNEQFF
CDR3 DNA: TGTGCCAGCAGCTTCAAGTCCGGCTCCTACAATGAGCAGTTCTTC

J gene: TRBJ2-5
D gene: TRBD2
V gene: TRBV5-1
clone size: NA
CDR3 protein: CASGSGGAGETQYF
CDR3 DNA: TGCGCCAGCGGTAGCGGGGGGGCTGGGGAGACCCAGTACTTC

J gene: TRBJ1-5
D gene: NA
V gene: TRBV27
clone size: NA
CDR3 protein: CASSLWQGNQPQHF
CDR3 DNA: TGTGCCAGCAGTTTATGGCAGGGCAATCAGCCCCAGCATTTT

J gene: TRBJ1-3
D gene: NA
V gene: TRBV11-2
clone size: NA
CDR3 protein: CASSLGGGTGNTIYF
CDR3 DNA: TGTGCCAGCAGCTTAGGCGGGGGCACTGGAAACACCATATATTTT

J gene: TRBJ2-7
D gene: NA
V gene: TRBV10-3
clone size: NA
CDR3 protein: CAIRGGLDEQYF
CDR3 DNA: TGTGCCATCAGGGGGGGTTTGGACGAGCAGTACTTC

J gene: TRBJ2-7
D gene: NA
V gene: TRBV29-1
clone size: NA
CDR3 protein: CSVKGAYEQYF
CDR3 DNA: TGCAGCGTAAAGGGAGCCTACGAGCAGTACTTC

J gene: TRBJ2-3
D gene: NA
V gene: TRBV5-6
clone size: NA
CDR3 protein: CASSFVRGTDTQYF
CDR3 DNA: TGTGCCAGCAGCTTCGTCCGGGGGACAGATACGCAGTATTTT

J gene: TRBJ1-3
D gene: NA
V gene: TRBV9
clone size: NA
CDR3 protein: CASSVGQGFGNTIYF
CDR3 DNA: TGTGCCAGCAGCGTGGGTCAGGGGTTTGGAAACACCATATATTTT

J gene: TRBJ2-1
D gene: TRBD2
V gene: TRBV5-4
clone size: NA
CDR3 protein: CASSSGLAGAPYNEQFF
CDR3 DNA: TGTGCCAGCAGCTCGGGACTAGCGGGGGCCCCCTACAATGAGCAGTTCTTC

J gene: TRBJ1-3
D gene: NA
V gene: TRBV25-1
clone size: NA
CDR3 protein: CASSGTVGGNTIYF
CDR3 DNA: TGTGCCAGCAGTGGTACAGTCGGAGGAAACACCATATATTTT

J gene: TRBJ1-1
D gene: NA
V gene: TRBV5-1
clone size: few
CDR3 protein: CASSLQMNTEAFF
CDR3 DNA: TGCGCCAGCAGCCTACAGATGAACACTGAAGCTTTCTTT

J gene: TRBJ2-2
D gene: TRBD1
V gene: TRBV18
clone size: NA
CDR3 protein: CASSPAGTGHGTGELFF
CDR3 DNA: TGTGCCAGCTCACCAGCCGGGACAGGGCACGGAACCGGGGAGCTGTTTTTT

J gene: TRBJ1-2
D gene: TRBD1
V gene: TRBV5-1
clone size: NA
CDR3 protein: CASSLDRAGGYGYTF
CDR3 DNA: TGCGCCAGCAGTCTAGACAGGGCGGGGGGCTATGGCTACACCTTC

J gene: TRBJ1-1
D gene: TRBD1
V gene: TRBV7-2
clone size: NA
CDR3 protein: CASRIQGAGNTEAFF
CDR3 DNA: TGTGCCAGCAGGATTCAGGGGGCGGGGAACACTGAAGCTTTCTTT

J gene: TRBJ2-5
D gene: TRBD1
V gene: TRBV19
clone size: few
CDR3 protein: CASSISGGGRETQYF
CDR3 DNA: TGTGCCAGTAGTATTTCAGGGGGCGGACGAGAGACCCAGTACTTC

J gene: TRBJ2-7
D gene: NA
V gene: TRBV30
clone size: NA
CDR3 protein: CAWSGLFYEQYF
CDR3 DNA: TGTGCCTGGAGTGGACTATTCTACGAGCAGTACTTC

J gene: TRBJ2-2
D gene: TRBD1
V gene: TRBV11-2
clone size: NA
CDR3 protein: CASSAGTVGELFF
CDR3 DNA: TGTGCCAGCAGCGCCGGGACAGTTGGGGAGCTGTTTTTT

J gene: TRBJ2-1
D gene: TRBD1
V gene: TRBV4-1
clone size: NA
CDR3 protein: CASRQNPGTAKDEQFF
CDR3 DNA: TGCGCCAGCAGACAAAATCCCGGGACAGCGAAGGATGAGCAGTTCTTC

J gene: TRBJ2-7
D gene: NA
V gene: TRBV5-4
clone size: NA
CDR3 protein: CASSFYGGLQYEQYF
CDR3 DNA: TGTGCCAGCAGCTTCTACGGGGGGCTTCAATACGAGCAGTACTTC

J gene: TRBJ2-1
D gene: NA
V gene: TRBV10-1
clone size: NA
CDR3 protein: CASSKGMTSDEQFF
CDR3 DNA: TGCGCCAGCAGTAAGGGGATGACGAGCGATGAGCAGTTCTTC

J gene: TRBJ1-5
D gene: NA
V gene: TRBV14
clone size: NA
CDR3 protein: CASSQDLISASNQPQHF
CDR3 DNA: TGTGCCAGCAGCCAAGATCTAATAAGCGCGAGCAATCAGCCCCAGCATTTT

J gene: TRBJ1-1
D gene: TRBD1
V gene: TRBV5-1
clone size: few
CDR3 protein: CASTSTGANTEAFF
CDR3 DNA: TGCGCCAGCACTTCGACAGGGGCGAACACTGAAGCTTTCTTT

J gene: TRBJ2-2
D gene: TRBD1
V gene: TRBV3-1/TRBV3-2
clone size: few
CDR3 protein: CASSTPPRTGLSTGELFF
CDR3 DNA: TGTGCCAGCAGCACACCACCGCGGACAGGTCTGAGTACCGGGGAGCTGTTTTTT